This TCR beta chain came from a study of blood T cell repertoires in COVID-19. V was cut by 4 bases and J by 7 bases, with 10 bases left in between. Germline V gives CDR1 SEHNR, CDR2 FQNEAQ (reference sequence). The CDR3 loop spans 13 amino acids. Produced via immunoSEQ multiplex PCR; TCRdb's table is partial and in-frame only. The sample gives about 66,000 clones, 70% to 85% of which show up once; less than 8.5% is in the top ten. This TCR came from a man aged 60 to 75 with acute or convalescent COVID-19. This rearrangement joins TRBV7-9 to TRBJ1-4; D is unresolved. Material: peripheral blood. The chain's CDR3 is CASSYDPGEKLFF. CDR3 nucleotides: TGTGCCAGCAGCTATGACCCAGGTGAAAAACTGTTTTTT.